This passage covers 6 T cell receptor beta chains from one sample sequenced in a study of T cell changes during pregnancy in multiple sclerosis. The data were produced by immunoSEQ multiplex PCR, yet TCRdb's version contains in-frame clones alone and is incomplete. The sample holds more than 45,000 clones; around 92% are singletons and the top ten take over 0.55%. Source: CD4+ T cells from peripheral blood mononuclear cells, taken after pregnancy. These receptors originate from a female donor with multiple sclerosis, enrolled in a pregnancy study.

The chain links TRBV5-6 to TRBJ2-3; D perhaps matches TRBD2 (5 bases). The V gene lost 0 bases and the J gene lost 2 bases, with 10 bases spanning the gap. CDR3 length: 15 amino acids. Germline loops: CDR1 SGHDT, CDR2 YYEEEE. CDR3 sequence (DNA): TGTGCCAGCAGCTTGGTCAGCGGAAACACAGATACGCAGTATTTT. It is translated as CASSLVSGNTDTQYF.

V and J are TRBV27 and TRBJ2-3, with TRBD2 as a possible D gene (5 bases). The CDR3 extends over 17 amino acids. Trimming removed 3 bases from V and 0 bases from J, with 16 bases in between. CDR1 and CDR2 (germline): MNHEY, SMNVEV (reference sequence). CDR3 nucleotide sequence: TGTGCCAGCAGTTTGGGCGGGCTACTGACTAGCACAGATACGCAGTATTTT. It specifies CASSLGGLLTSTDTQYF.

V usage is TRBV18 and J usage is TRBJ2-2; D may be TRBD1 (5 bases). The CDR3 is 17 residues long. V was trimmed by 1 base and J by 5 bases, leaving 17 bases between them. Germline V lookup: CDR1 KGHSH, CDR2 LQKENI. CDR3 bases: TGTGCCAGCTCACCACTCATTATTTCAGGGCAGACCGGGGAGCTGTTTTTT. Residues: CASSPLIISGQTGELFF.

The CDR3 protein is CASSPDWGTEAFF. The CDR3 DNA sequence: TGTGCCAGCAGCCCGGACTGGGGAACTGAAGCTTTCTTT. V is TRBV9 and J is TRBJ1-1; D unresolved. There are 13 residues in the CDR3. Trimming pared 4 bases from V and 5 bases from J, leaving 12 bases between. The germline CDR1 and CDR2 sequences are SGDLS and YYNGEE.

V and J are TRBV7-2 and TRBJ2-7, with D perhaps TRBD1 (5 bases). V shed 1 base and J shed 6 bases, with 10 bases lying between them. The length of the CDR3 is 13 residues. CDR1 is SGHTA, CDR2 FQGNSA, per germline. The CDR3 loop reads CASSLGTQVEQYF. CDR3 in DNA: TGTGCCAGCAGCTTAGGGACACAGGTCGAGCAGTACTTC.

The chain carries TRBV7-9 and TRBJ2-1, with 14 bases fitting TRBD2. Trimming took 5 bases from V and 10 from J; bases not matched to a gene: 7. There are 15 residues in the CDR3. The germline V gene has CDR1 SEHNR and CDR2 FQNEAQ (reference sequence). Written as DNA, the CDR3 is TGTGCCAGCAGCCGACTAGCGGGAGGGCTGCGGGAGCAGTTCTTC. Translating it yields CASSRLAGGLREQFF.